Below, 10 T cell receptor beta chains from the same sample are listed, as sequenced in a study of T cells in localized non-small cell lung cancer. Sequencing used immunoSEQ multiplex PCR; TCRdb keeps in-frame clones, though not all of them. The sample holds more than 50,000 clones, about 83% seen once. The sample in question was peripheral blood, obtained before any cancer treatment. These receptors all stem from a female donor older than 55 with stage II squamous cell lung carcinoma.

This clone has only one observation. This chain connects TRBV18 to TRBJ2-1; 12 bases align to TRBD1. CDR3 length: 15 residues. Germline V CDR1 and CDR2: KGHSH, LQKENI. Trimming cost V 4 bases and J 8 bases; bases outside gene matches: 6. CDR3 in DNA: TGTGCCAGCTCACGCGGGACAGGGGGCATCGATGAGCAGTTCTTC. It codes for CASSRGTGGIDEQFF.

The chain carries TRBV7-2 and TRBJ2-2; TRBD2 matches 11 bases. J gave up 1 base and V 5 bases, and 3 bases lay outside the gene matches. Looked up from germline, CDR1 is SGHTA and CDR2 is FQGNSA. The CDR3 is 16 residues long. The CDR3 spells CASSPGLAVNTGELFF. In DNA, the CDR3 is TGTGCCAGCAGCCCGGGACTAGCGGTGAACACCGGGGAGCTGTTTTTT.

The chain joins TRBV2 to TRBJ1-3, with D perhaps matching TRBD1 (6 bases). The V end lost 10 bases, the J end lost 4 bases, and 14 bases lay between the germline ends. CDR3 length: 13 residues. The V gene's germline CDR1 is SNHLY and CDR2 FYNNEI. The CDR3 is CAISGGGGNTIYF. The CDR3 DNA reads as TGTGCCATTTCCGGAGGGGGAGGAAACACCATATATTTT.

V is TRBV9 and J is TRBJ1-1; 9 nucleotides match TRBD1. The V and J ends lost 3 bases and 3 bases, in that order; junction bases with no gene match: 3. Germline CDR1 is SGDLS and CDR2 is YYNGEE. This CDR3 contains 14 residues. The CDR3 here is CASSADRGYTEAFF. CDR3 nucleotides: TGTGCCAGCAGCGCGGACAGGGGCTACACTGAAGCTTTCTTT.

The genes are TRBV4-3 and TRBJ1-3; D gene uncertain. The ends were cut back, 5 bases at V and 0 bases at J, with 8 bases in the middle. The germline gives CDR1 LGHNA, CDR2 YSLEER. This CDR3 contains 14 residues. CDR3 DNA sequence: TGCGCCAGCAGCTCTGGTGACTCTGGAAACACCATATATTTT. Protein: CASSSGDSGNTIYF.

Turning to this clone: Distinct nucleotide sequences in the sample also encode this CDR3. The chain joins TRBV6-6 to TRBJ1-6; the D gene is possibly TRBD1 (5 bases). This CDR3 comprises 15 residues. V dropped 0 bases and J dropped 7 bases, with 10 bases sitting between them. The germline gives CDR1 MNHNY, CDR2 SVGAGI (reference sequence). The CDR3 region is CASSYSGRDNSPLHF. DNA of the CDR3: TGTGCCAGCAGTTACTCAGGCAGGGACAATTCACCCCTCCACTTT.

The rearrangement uses TRBV6-4 and TRBJ1-6; no firm D call. Between the trimmed V and J ends, which lost 1 base and 9 bases, there was a span of 10 bases. From germline, CDR1 is MRHNA and CDR2 SNTAGT. CDR3 length: 14 residues. The CDR3 sequence: CASSDWGEGSPLHF. The CDR3 bases are TGTGCCAGCAGTGACTGGGGTGAAGGTTCACCCCTCCACTTT.

The rearrangement links TRBV25-1 to TRBJ1-2; TRBD1 might be the D (5 bases). V was clipped by 9 bases and J by 4 bases, with 21 bases between them. The CDR3 is 15 residues long. Germline CDR1 and CDR2: MGHDK and SYGVNS. The CDR3 sequence is CASQASLGGSYGYTF. CDR3 nucleotides: TGTGCCAGTCAAGCAAGCCTCGGGGGTAGCTATGGCTACACCTTC.

V is TRBV4-2 and J is TRBJ1-1; D gene ambiguous. Germline CDR1 reads LGHNA; CDR2 reads YNFKEQ. V was clipped by 3 bases and J by 8 bases, with 16 bases between them. The CDR3 totals 14 residues. Written as DNA, the CDR3 is TGTGCCAGCAGCCAGGGGAGTCGGGGTGTAGAAGCTTTCTTT. Protein: CASSQGSRGVEAFF.

The gene calls are TRBV7-8 and TRBJ1-5; 11 positions agree with TRBD1. Losses at the gene ends were 5 bases for V and 2 bases for J; bases not matched to a gene: 11. Looked up from germline, CDR1 is SGHVS and CDR2 is FQNEAQ. CDR3 length: 18 residues. For the CDR3, the DNA is TGTGCCAGCAGCGCAAGGGACAGGGGGTCAGGGGGCAATCAGCCCCAGCATTTT. It is translated as CASSARDRGSGGNQPQHF. Full variable domain (missing parts from reference TRBV7-8 and TRBJ1-5): GAGVSQSPRYKVAKRGQDVALRCDPISGHVSLFWYQQALGQGPEFLTYFQNEAQLDKSGLPSDRFFAERPEGSVSTLKIQRTQQEDSAVYLCASSARDRGSGGNQPQHFGDGTRLSIL.